This T cell receptor beta chain came from a study of T cell responses to AZD1222 COVID-19 vaccine. Whole-study findings and limits: Nearly half of the spike-specific TCRs reportedly recognize variant regions that carry no mutations.

Remarks on this clone: Its matching antigen is unknown.

Data came from immunoSEQ multiplex PCR; TCRdb stores just in-frame clones and leaves some out. Of 130,000 or so clones in the sample, nearly 95% are singletons; the top ten hold roughly 0.87%. The CDR3 loop spans 15 amino acids. Per germline, CDR1 LNHDA and CDR2 SQIVND (reference sequence). Trimming took 3 bases from V and 4 from J; bases not matched to a gene: 7. This specimen was peripheral blood, taken on day 0 of AZD1222 vaccination. The V and J genes are TRBV19 and TRBJ2-7; 9 bases align to TRBD2. This receptor was taken from an adult in good health. CDR3 in amino acids: CASSIGPSGAYEQYF. In DNA form, the CDR3 reads TGTGCCAGTAGTATTGGTCCTAGCGGGGCATACGAGCAGTACTTC.